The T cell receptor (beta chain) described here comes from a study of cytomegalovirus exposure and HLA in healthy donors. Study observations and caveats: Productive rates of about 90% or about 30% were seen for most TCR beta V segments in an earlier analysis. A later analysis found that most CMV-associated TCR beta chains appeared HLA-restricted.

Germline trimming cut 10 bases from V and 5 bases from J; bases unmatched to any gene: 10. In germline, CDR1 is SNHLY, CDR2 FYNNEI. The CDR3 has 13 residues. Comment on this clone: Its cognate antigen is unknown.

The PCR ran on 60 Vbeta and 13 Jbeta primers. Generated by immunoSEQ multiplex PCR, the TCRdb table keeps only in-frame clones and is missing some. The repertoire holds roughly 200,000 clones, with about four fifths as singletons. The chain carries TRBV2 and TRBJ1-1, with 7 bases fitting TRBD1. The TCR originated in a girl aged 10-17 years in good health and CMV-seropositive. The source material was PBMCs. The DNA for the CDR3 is TGTGCCACCTACAGGGGACTTTGGACTGAAGCTTTCTTT. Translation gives CATYRGLWTEAFF. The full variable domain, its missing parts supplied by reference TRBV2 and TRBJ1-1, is EPEVTQTPSHQVTQMGQEVILRCVPISNHLYFYWYRQILGQKVEFLVSFYNNEISEKSEIFDDQFSVERPDGSNFTLKIRSTKLEDSAMYFCATYRGLWTEAFFGQGTRLTVV.